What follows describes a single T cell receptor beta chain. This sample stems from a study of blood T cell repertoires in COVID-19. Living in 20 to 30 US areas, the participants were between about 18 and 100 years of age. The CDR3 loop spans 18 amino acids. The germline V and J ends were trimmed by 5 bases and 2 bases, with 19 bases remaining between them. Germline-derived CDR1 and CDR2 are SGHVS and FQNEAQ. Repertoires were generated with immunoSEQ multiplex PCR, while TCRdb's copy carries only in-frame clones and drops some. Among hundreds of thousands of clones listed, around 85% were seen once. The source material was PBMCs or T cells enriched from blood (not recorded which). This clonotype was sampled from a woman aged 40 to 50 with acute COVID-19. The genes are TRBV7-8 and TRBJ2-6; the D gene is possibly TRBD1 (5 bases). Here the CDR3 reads CASSPKGLDFAGANVLTF. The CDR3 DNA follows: TGTGCCAGCAGCCCCAAGGGGTTAGATTTCGCTGGGGCCAACGTCCTGACTTTC.